This entry lists 28 T cell receptor beta chains sequenced from one sample in a study of blood T cell repertoires in COVID-19 (dated by TCRdb to 2020 to 2021). The library was built by means of the immunoSEQ multiplex PCR assay. TCRdb stores this immuneACCESS table with in-frame sequences only. Part of the clones is absent; in the studies checked, under half of the shortfall reflects unresolved V genes, and no reason is known for the rest. The sample records 150,000 to 200,000 clones, less than 85% of which are singletons. The ten most abundant clones make up around 12% of the sample. The sample taken for sequencing was PBMCs or T cells enriched from blood (not recorded which). The receptors here all came from a man between 50 and 59 years old who had recovered from COVID-19.

This rearrangement joins TRBV19 to TRBJ1-1, with a tentative D call TRBD1 (5 bases). CDR1 is LNHDA and CDR2 is SQIVND in the germline V gene (reference sequence). The CDR3 runs 12 residues. The ends were cut back, 3 bases at V and 8 bases at J, with 10 bases in the middle. This CDR3 is CASSIVAGEAFF. The CDR3, as DNA: TGTGCCAGTAGTATCGTGGCAGGGGAAGCTTTCTTT.

V and J are TRBV29-1 and TRBJ2-2, with no clear D. Germline V gene lookup returns CDR1 SQVTM and CDR2 ANQGSEA. V was pared by 3 bases and J by 7 bases, with 6 bases between. The CDR3 covers 11 residues. The CDR3 region has the DNA TGCAGCGTTGATTGGCTCGGGGAGCTGTTTTTT. It is translated as CSVDWLGELFF.

The gene calls are TRBV18 and TRBJ2-6; TRBD1 might be the D (6 bases). The CDR3 extends over 18 amino acids. Germline values: CDR1 KGHSH, CDR2 LQKENI. V lost 2 bases to trimming and J lost 0 bases, with 14 bases between them. The CDR3 DNA follows: TGTGCCAGCTCACCATCCAGGACAGCTAGCTCTGGGGCCAACGTCCTGACTTTC. Encoded protein: CASSPSRTASSGANVLTF.

This chain connects TRBV7-8 to TRBJ1-4, with D perhaps matching TRBD1 (5 bases). The CDR3 spans 16 residues. CDR1 is SGHVS and CDR2 is FQNEAQ in the germline V gene. Trimming pared 5 bases from V and 9 bases from J, leaving 22 bases between. The CDR3 sequence is CASSPPEGGGVQKLFF. The CDR3 bases are TGTGCCAGCAGCCCCCCGGAGGGCGGAGGGGTTCAAAAACTGTTTTTT.

The CDR3 spells CASSNDRETQYF. DNA of the CDR3: TGTGCCAGCAGCAACGACAGGGAGACCCAGTACTTC. The rearrangement joins TRBV5-4 to TRBJ2-5; tentative D call: TRBD1 (6 bases). Germline V lookup: CDR1 SGHNT, CDR2 YYREEE (reference sequence). The CDR3 has 12 residues. V dropped 4 bases and J dropped 5 bases, with 9 bases sitting between them.

V and J are TRBV5-1 and TRBJ1-2, with 9 bases lining up with TRBD1. J gave up 4 bases and V 3 bases, and 7 bases lay outside the gene matches. In germline, CDR1 is SGHRS, CDR2 YFSETQ. CDR3 size: 15 residues. The CDR3 DNA sequence: TGCGCCAGCAGCTCAACAGGGGGCCGCGGCTATGGCTACACCTTC. It is translated as CASSSTGGRGYGYTF.

V is TRBV4-1 and J is TRBJ1-5; 8 positions match TRBD1. V shed 1 base and J 9 bases; nucleotides not matched to a gene: 5. Per germline, CDR1 MGHRA and CDR2 YSYEKL. The CDR3 is made up of 14 amino acids. Here the CDR3 reads CASSQGQGLGPQHF. CDR3 bases: TGCGCCAGCAGCCAAGGACAGGGGCTCGGGCCCCAGCATTTT.

This clone appeared once. V is TRBV7-8 and J is TRBJ2-5; 9 nucleotides align to TRBD2. V was pared by 1 base and J by 5 bases, with 14 bases of the junction left unmatched. This CDR3 comprises 18 residues. The V gene's germline CDR1 is SGHVS and CDR2 FQNEAQ. The CDR3 region has the DNA TGTGCCAGCAGCTTAGTCCCAGCCTTTCAGCGGGGGGTCGAGACCCAGTACTTC. The encoded protein is CASSLVPAFQRGVETQYF.

The chain uses TRBV30 and TRBJ2-5; D not resolved. The germline V gene encodes CDR1 GTSNPN and CDR2 SVGIG (reference sequence). The CDR3 is 11 amino acids. V was trimmed by 0 bases and J by 3 bases, leaving 2 bases between them. CDR3 nucleotides: TGTGCCTGGAGTGTCAAAGAGACCCAGTACTTC. It encodes CAWSVKETQYF.

V is TRBV5-1 and J is TRBJ2-7; a weak D match, TRBD1 (6 bases). The V end lost 0 bases, the J end lost 3 bases, and 10 bases lay between the germline ends. CDR3 length: 14 residues. CDR1 is SGHRS and CDR2 is YFSETQ in the germline V gene. The CDR3 is CASSLVGAGYEQYF. As DNA, the CDR3 is TGCGCCAGCAGCTTGGTGGGGGCAGGCTACGAGCAGTACTTC.

The rearrangement links TRBV6-5 to TRBJ2-7; tentatively, D is TRBD2 (5 bases). Trimming took 6 bases from V and 0 from J, leaving 12 bases between them. Germline V gives CDR1 MNHEY, CDR2 SVGAGI. The CDR3 has 14 residues. The CDR3 protein is CASRPRANSYEQYF. The CDR3 bases are TGTGCCAGCAGACCGAGGGCTAACTCCTACGAGCAGTACTTC.

Here the CDR3 reads CASSPPGQFYEQYF. CDR3 in DNA: TGTGCCAGCAGTCCCCCGGGACAGTTCTACGAGCAGTACTTC. The V gene is TRBV28, the J gene TRBJ2-7; 7 bases line up with TRBD1. V shed 5 bases and J 3 bases; nucleotides not matched to a gene: 7. CDR3 length equals 14 residues. Germline lookup yields CDR1 MDHEN and CDR2 SYDVKM.

To note about this clone: Relative to the germline gene, one junction end is altered; a read error may explain this. V usage is TRBV27 and J usage is TRBJ2-7; a possible D gene is TRBD1 (5 bases). The CDR3 runs 16 residues. Germline assignment: CDR1 MNHEY and CDR2 SMNVEV (reference sequence). The CDR3 loop is CASSLNPAPGSYKQYF. CDR3 nucleotides: TGTGCCAGCAGTCTCAACCCGGCCCCAGGGTCCTACAAGCAGTACTTC.

The chain is built from TRBV5-5 and TRBJ1-2; D is perhaps TRBD1 (6 bases). This CDR3 is built from 13 residues. The V and J ends lost 3 bases and 5 bases respectively, with 11 bases between them. CDR1 and CDR2 from the germline V gene are SGHKS and YYEKEE (reference sequence). CDR3 DNA: TGTGCCAGCAGCTACGGGACATCATATGGCTACACCTTC. Encoded protein: CASSYGTSYGYTF.

The rearrangement links TRBV7-3 to TRBJ1-2; D is unresolved. V lost 2 bases and J 3 bases, leaving 7 bases between the germline ends. The germline V gene has CDR1 SGHTA and CDR2 FQGTGA. The CDR3 covers 13 residues. The CDR3 DNA follows: TGTGCCAGCAGCTTATCTGCAGACTATGGCTACACCTTC. As protein: CASSLSADYGYTF.

The rearrangement joins TRBV20-1 to TRBJ2-5, with 9 nucleotides matching TRBD2. CDR3 length: 16 residues. J gave up 4 bases and V 3 bases, and 12 bases lay outside the gene matches. Germline loops: CDR1 DFQATT, CDR2 SNEGSKA (reference sequence). DNA for the CDR3: TGCAGTGCTAGTATGCGGGGGGGCCTAATTGGAGAGACCCAGTACTTC. Amino acids: CSASMRGGLIGETQYF.

In nucleotides, the CDR3 is TGCGCCAGCAGCTTGGAGGGGGACCCTTTTGAAAAACTGTTTTTT. Translated: CASSLEGDPFEKLFF. V gene TRBV5-1 combines with J gene TRBJ1-4; weak D call: TRBD1 (6 bases). CDR1 is SGHRS and CDR2 is YFSETQ in the germline V gene. The CDR3 runs to 15 residues. V dropped 0 bases and J dropped 7 bases, with 13 bases sitting between them.

J is TRBJ1-2 and V is TRBV5-6; 7 bases are shared with TRBD1. J gave up 7 bases and V 4 bases, and 7 bases lay outside the gene matches. The CDR3 totals 13 residues. CDR1 is SGHDT and CDR2 is YYEEEE in the germline V gene. Here the CDR3 reads CASSLQGIGGYTF. In nucleotides, the CDR3 is TGTGCCAGCAGCCTACAGGGGATTGGTGGCTACACCTTC.

This clone was detected many times. The chain has TRBV2 and TRBJ2-3, with a possible D match to TRBD2 (7 bases). This CDR3 has 14 residues. Trimming took 7 bases from V and 4 from J, leaving 15 bases between them. Germline V gene data show CDR1 as SNHLY and CDR2 as FYNNEI. The CDR3 is CASKGGGGADTQYF. The CDR3 DNA sequence: TGTGCCAGCAAGGGTGGGGGGGGCGCAGATACGCAGTATTTT.

The chain has TRBV11-1 and TRBJ2-3; 8 positions match TRBD2. The V gene's germline CDR1 is SGHAT and CDR2 FQDESV (reference sequence). J gave up 5 bases and V 5 bases, and 12 bases lay outside the gene matches. This CDR3 contains 16 residues. CDR3 sequence (DNA): TGTGCCAGCAGCAGCCTAGGCGGGGGGCTCCTAGATACGCAGTATTTT. As protein: CASSSLGGGLLDTQYF. The full variable domain, its missing parts supplied by reference TRBV11-1 and TRBJ2-3, is EAEVAQSPRYKITEKSQAVAFWCDPISGHATLYWYRQILGQGPELLVQFQDESVVDDSQLPKDRFSAERLKGVDSTLKIQPAELGDSAMYLCASSSLGGGLLDTQYFGPGTRLTVL.

The rearrangement links TRBV19 to TRBJ1-1; D is unclear. The length of the CDR3 is 15 residues. Germline values: CDR1 LNHDA, CDR2 SQIVND (reference sequence). V shed 4 bases and J shed 1 base, with 13 bases lying between them. CDR3 bases: TGTGCCAGTAGTAATGGAGGGCGCCGGAACACTGAAGCTTTCTTT. It specifies CASSNGGRRNTEAFF.

The V gene is TRBV18, the J gene TRBJ1-1; maybe TRBD1 (5 bases). CDR3 size: 14 residues. Germline V gene sequence: CDR1 KGHSH, CDR2 LQKENI. Deletions cut 6 bases from V and 6 bases from J, with 17 bases between. The DNA for the CDR3 is TGTGCCAGCTCCCCGAGGCGGGACCTAGCTGAAGCTTTCTTT. It specifies CASSPRRDLAEAFF. Full variable domain (rest looked up from reference TRBV18 and TRBJ1-1): NAGVMQNPRHLVRRRGQEARLRCSPMKGHSHVYWYRQLPEEGLKFMVYLQKENIIDESGMPKERFSAEFPKEGPSILRIQQVVRGDSAAYFCASSPRRDLAEAFFGQGTRLTVV.

The J gene is TRBJ2-5, the V gene TRBV4-2; no clear D gene. This CDR3 comprises 15 residues. V was cut by 0 bases and J by 5 bases, with 13 bases left in between. CDR1 and CDR2 from the germline V gene are LGHNA and YNFKEQ. The CDR3 coding sequence is TGTGCCAGCAGCCAAGATCTAGGAATAGCTGAGACCCAGTACTTC. Amino acid sequence: CASSQDLGIAETQYF.

V usage is TRBV2 and J usage is TRBJ2-7; 7 nucleotides align to TRBD1. Germline trimming cut 2 bases from V and 5 bases from J; bases unmatched to any gene: 9. Germline V CDR1 and CDR2: SNHLY, FYNNEI. The CDR3 is 15 amino acids. The CDR3 coding sequence is TGTGCCAGCAGTGAATTCCAGGGGGTAATCGACGAGCAGTACTTC. Translating it yields CASSEFQGVIDEQYF.

V and J are TRBV30 and TRBJ1-6, with TRBD1 identical over 7 bases. Germline V gene data show CDR1 as GTSNPN and CDR2 as SVGIG (reference sequence). V lost 3 bases to trimming and J lost 7 bases; unmatched junction nucleotides: 9. This CDR3 contains 15 residues. The CDR3 spells CAWRPAGTVNSPLHF. The CDR3 DNA follows: TGTGCCTGGAGGCCCGCTGGGACAGTCAATTCACCCCTCCACTTT. The full variable domain, in which reference TRBV30 and TRBJ1-6 provide the parts outside the CDR3, is SQTIHQWPATLVQPVGSPLSLECTVEGTSNPNLYWYRQAAGRGLQLLFYSVGIGQISSEVPQNLSASRPQDRQFILSSKKLLLSDSGFYLCAWRPAGTVNSPLHFGNGTRLTVT.

The chain has TRBV3-1 (or the pseudogene TRBV3-2) and TRBJ2-4; D unclear. Germline V gives CDR1 LGHDT, CDR2 YNNKEL (reference sequence). The CDR3 is 15 residues long. Trimming stripped 0 bases from V and 0 bases from J, with 6 bases between. The CDR3 coding sequence is TGTGCCAGCAGCCAAGAGAGAATAGCCAAAAACATTCAGTACTTC. It translates to CASSQERIAKNIQYF.

In its sample, this clone was seen a few times. V gene TRBV30 combines with J gene TRBJ1-5; TRBD1 aligns across 12 bases. The germline CDR1 and CDR2 sequences are GTSNPN and SVGIG (reference sequence). J gave up 7 bases and V 0 bases, and 10 bases lay outside the gene matches. This CDR3 is built from 17 residues. This chain's CDR3 is CAWSVLRGTGGMQPQHF. The CDR3, as DNA: TGTGCCTGGAGTGTCCTCCGTGGGACAGGGGGCATGCAGCCCCAGCATTTT.

This clone was detected a few times. The chain joins TRBV3-1 (or the pseudogene TRBV3-2) to TRBJ1-2; no clear D. V lost 1 base and J lost 2, with 8 bases in between. This CDR3 is built from 14 residues. Per germline, CDR1 LGHDT and CDR2 YNNKEL (reference sequence). CDR3 sequence (DNA): TGTGCCAGCAGCCAAGGGCACGTGAACTATGGCTACACCTTC. Residues: CASSQGHVNYGYTF.